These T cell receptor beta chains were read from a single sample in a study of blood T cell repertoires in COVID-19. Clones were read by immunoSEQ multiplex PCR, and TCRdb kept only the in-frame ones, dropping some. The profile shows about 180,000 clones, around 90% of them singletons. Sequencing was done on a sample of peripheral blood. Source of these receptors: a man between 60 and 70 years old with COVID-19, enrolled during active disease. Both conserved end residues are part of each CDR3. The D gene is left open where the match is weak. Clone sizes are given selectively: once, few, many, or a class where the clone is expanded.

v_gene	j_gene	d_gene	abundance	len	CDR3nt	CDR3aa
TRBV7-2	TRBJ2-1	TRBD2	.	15	TGTGCCAGCAGCTTAGGGACCGGGACTAATGGCGAGCAGTTCTTC	CASSLGTGTNGEQFF
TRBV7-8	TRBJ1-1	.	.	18	TGTGCCAGCAGCTTAGAAGGCGGGAAGAGGGTGGGGAACACTGAAGCTTTCTTT	CASSLEGGKRVGNTEAFF
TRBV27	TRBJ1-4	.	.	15	TGTGCCAGCAGTTTAGGGGGGTGGATGGGTGAAAAACTGTTTTTT	CASSLGGWMGEKLFF
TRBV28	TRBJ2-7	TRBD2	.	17	TGTGCCAGCAGTGCTAGCGGGGGGCCCCGAAATGCCTACGAGCAGTACTTC	CASSASGGPRNAYEQYF
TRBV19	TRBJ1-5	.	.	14	TGTGCCAGTAGTTGGGGGGAGATCAATCAGCCCCAGCATTTT	CASSWGEINQPQHF
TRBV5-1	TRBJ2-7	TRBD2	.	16	TGCGCCAGCAGCCCCGGGACTAGCGGGAGGGCCCGCGAGCAGTACTTC	CASSPGTSGRAREQYF
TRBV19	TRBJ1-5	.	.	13	TGTGCCAGTAGTACCGCGAACTCTCAGCCCCAGCATTTT	CASSTANSQPQHF
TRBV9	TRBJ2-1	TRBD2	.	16	TGTGCCAGCAGCGCCCTCTTAGCGGGAAGTAGCAATGAGCAGTTCTTC	CASSALLAGSSNEQFF
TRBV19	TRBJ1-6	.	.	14	TGTGCCAGTAGTAGCCTCGTTGGTAGGGGACCCCTCCACTTT	CASSSLVGRGPLHF
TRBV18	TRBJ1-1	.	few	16	TGTGCCAGCTCACCACGTAGGACAGAGACTAACACTGAAGCTTTCTTT	CASSPRRTETNTEAFF
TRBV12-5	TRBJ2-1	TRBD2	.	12	TGTGCTAGTGGCGGACTAGCGGTTGAGCAGTTCTTC	CASGGLAVEQFF
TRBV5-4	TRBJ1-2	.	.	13	TGTGCCAGCAGCTCTACAGGGATCTATGGCTACACCTTC	CASSSTGIYGYTF
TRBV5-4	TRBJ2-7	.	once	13	TGTGCCAGCAGCTTGCCAGGGCTAAACGAGCAGTACTTC	CASSLPGLNEQYF
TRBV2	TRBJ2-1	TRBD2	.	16	TGTGCCAGCAGCCTGGGCGGGAGTACCGTCCAGAATGAGCAGTTCTTC	CASSLGGSTVQNEQFF
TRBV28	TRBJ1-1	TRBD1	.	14	TGTGCCAGCAGTGGGACAGGGGGAAGCCCTGAAGCTTTCTTT	CASSGTGGSPEAFF
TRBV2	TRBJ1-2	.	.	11	TGTGCCAGCAGTGACGGTTATGGCTACACCTTC	CASSDGYGYTF
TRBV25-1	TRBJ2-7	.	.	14	TGTGCCACCACCCACACAGGGCAGGGCTACGAGCAGTACTTC	CATTHTGQGYEQYF
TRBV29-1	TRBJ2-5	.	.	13	TGCAGCGTCGGGGACACTCCGGGGGAGACCCAGTACTTC	CSVGDTPGETQYF
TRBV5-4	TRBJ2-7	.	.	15	TGTGCCAGCAGCACACGTACTAGTCCCTCCCGCGAGCAGTACTTC	CASSTRTSPSREQYF
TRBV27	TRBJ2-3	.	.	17	TGTGCCAGCAGCAAAATCGGGGTAGCGACTAGCACAGATACGCAGTATTTT	CASSKIGVATSTDTQYF
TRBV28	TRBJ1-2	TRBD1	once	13	TGTGCCAGCACGAGCCGCGGGACAGATGGCTACACCTTC	CASTSRGTDGYTF
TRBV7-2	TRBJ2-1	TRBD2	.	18	TGTGCCAGCAGCTCGGTTTCTAGCGGGAGTGGGTCCTACAATGAGCAGTTCTTC	CASSSVSSGSGSYNEQFF
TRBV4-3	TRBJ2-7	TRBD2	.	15	TGCGCCAGCAGCCTAACGACCGGGACTAGCGTCGAGCAGTACTTC	CASSLTTGTSVEQYF
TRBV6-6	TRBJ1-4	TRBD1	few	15	TGTGCCAGCAGTTACTCGGACAGGATTAATGAAAAACTGTTTTTT	CASSYSDRINEKLFF
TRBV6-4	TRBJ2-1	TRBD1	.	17	TGTGCCAGCAGACTTTCTCTCCGGGACAGGGCCTACAATGAGCAGTTCTTC	CASRLSLRDRAYNEQFF
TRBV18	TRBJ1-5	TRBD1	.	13	TGTGCCAGCTCTGGGACAGACAATCAGCCCCAGCATTTT	CASSGTDNQPQHF
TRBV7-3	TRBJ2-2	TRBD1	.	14	TGTGCCAGCAGCGGAACTACAGGGGCCGGGGAGCTGTTTTTT	CASSGTTGAGELFF
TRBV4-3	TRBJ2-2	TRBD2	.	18	TGCGCCAGCAGCCAAGATATCGGGCTAGCGGGGTCGACCGGGGAGCTGTTTTTT	CASSQDIGLAGSTGELFF
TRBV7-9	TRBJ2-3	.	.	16	TGTGCCAGCAGCTCGTTAGTTATTGGGGACTCAGATACGCAGTATTTT	CASSSLVIGDSDTQYF
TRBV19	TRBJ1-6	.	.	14	TGTGCCAGTAGTATATACAGGGCTAATTCACCCCTCCACTTT	CASSIYRANSPLHF
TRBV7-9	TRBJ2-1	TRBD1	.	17	TGTGCCAGCAGCTTAAATCCAGGGGGAACGTCCTACAATGAGCAGTTCTTC	CASSLNPGGTSYNEQFF
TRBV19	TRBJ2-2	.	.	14	TGTGCCAGTAGGGGCAGGGGCGGCACCGGGGAGCTGTTTTTT	CASRGRGGTGELFF
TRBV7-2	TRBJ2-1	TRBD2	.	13	TGTGCCAGCAACCTAGCGGGGCCAGATGAGCAGTTCTTC	CASNLAGPDEQFF
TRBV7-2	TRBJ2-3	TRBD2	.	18	TGTGCCAGCAGCCCCAAAAGCGGGAGGGAGAGGGGCAGGGATACGCAGTATTTT	CASSPKSGRERGRDTQYF
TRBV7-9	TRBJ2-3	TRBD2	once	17	TGTGCCAGCAGCCGGCCCAGCGGGGGGGCCGCGACAGATACGCAGTATTTT	CASSRPSGGAATDTQYF
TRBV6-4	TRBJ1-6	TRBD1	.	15	TGTGCCAGCAGTTTGGACAGGGGGCTTAATTCACCCCTCCACTTT	CASSLDRGLNSPLHF
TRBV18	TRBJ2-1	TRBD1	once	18	TGTGCCAGCTCACCACTCCCGACAGGGCACAGCTCCTACAATGAGCAGTTCTTC	CASSPLPTGHSSYNEQFF
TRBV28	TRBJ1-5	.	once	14	TGTGCCAGCAGCAGGACAGTGGAGAGTCAGCCCCAGCATTTT	CASSRTVESQPQHF
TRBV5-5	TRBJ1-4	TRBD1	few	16	TGTGCCAGCAGCTGGATGACAGGGGTCACTAATGAAAAACTGTTTTTT	CASSWMTGVTNEKLFF
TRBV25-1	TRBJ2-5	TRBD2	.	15	TGTGCCAGCAGTGAAAGCGGTCAGGGAGGGGAGACCCAGTACTTC	CASSESGQGGETQYF
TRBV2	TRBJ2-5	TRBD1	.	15	TGTGCCAGCAACGGGCAGGGGGCGAGCCAAGAGACCCAGTACTTC	CASNGQGASQETQYF